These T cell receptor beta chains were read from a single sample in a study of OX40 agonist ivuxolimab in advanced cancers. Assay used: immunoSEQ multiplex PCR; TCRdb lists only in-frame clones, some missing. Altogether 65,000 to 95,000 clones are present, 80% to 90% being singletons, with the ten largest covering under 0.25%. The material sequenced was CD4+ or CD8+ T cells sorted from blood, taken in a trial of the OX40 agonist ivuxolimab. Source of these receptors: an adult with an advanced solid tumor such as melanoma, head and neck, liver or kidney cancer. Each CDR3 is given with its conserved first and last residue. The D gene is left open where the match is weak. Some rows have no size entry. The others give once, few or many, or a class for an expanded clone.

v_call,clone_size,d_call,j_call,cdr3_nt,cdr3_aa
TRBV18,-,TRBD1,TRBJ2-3,TGTGCCAGCAAACCAGGGGGCGCGAGGACAGATACGCAGTATTTT,CASKPGGARTDTQYF
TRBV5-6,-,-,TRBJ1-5,TGTGCCAGCAGCTTAGCCGGCTGGTTCGAGCAGCCCCAGCATTTT,CASSLAGWFEQPQHF
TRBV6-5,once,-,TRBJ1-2,TGTGCCAGCAGTTACCGGGCAGGACTTAACTATGGCTACACCTTC,CASSYRAGLNYGYTF
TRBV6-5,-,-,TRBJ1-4,TGTGCCAGCCGAACGGGTGAAAAACTGTTTTTT,CASRTGEKLFF
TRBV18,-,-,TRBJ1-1,TGTGCCAGCTCACCGACAGTGAACACTGAAGCTTTCTTT,CASSPTVNTEAFF
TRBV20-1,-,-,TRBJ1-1,TGCAGTGCTCAAGACAGAAATGAAGCTTTCTTT,CSAQDRNEAFF
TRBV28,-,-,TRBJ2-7,TGTGCCAGCCGTTATCAGTTCTACGAGCAGTACTTC,CASRYQFYEQYF
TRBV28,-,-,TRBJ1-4,TGTGCCAGCCTCCAGGGAAGGGAAAAACTGTTTTTT,CASLQGREKLFF
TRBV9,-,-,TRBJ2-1,TGTGCCAGCAGCGTAGCTCACGTCGGGGTCGGCTCCTACAATGAGCAGTTCTTC,CASSVAHVGVGSYNEQFF
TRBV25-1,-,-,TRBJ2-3,TGTGCCAGCAGTGCCCTAGGGATGGCGGGGTCATCAGATACGCAGTATTTT,CASSALGMAGSSDTQYF
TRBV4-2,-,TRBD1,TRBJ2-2,TGTGCCAGCAGCCACGTAGACAGGGGGTACGCGAACACCGGGGAGCTGTTTTTT,CASSHVDRGYANTGELFF
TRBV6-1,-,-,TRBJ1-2,TGTGCCAGCAGCGAGGGCTTCGGCTACACCTTC,CASSEGFGYTF
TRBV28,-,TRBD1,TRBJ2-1,TGTGCCAGCAGAGGACAGGGGGCTTACCGAGGAAATGAGCAGTTCTTC,CASRGQGAYRGNEQFF
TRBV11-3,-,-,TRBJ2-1,TGTGCCAGCAGCTTAGGATCAGGGATTACCGCCTACAATGAGCAGTTCTTC,CASSLGSGITAYNEQFF
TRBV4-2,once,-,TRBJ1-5,TGTGCCAGCAGCCAAGAGTCGGGGGACAATCAGCCCCAGCATTTT,CASSQESGDNQPQHF
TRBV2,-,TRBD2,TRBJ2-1,TGTGCCAGCAGCGGGACTAGCGGGAGGGTTGAGCAGTTCTTC,CASSGTSGRVEQFF
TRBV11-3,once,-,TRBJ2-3,TGTGCCAGCAGCTTAGGTCACCGAGAGAGCCCTCAGGATACGCAGTATTTT,CASSLGHRESPQDTQYF
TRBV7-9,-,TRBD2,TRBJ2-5,TGTGCCAGCAGCTTGGGTACTAGCGGGAGATCTTGGGAGACCCAGTACTTC,CASSLGTSGRSWETQYF
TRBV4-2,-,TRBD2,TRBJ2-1,TGTGCCAGCAGCCAAGAAGTTCCTAGCGGGGGGGTTGAGCAGTTCTTC,CASSQEVPSGGVEQFF
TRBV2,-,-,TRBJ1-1,TGTGCCAGCAGCCGGGACGGTATGAACACTGAAGCTTTCTTT,CASSRDGMNTEAFF
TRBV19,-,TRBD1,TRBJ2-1,TGTGCCAGTCGGTGGGTGCCGGGACAGGGGAATGAGCAGTTCTTC,CASRWVPGQGNEQFF
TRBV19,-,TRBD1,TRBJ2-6,TGTGCCAGTAGTTGGGGACAGGGGGCGCTTCGGGTTGTCCTGACTTTC,CASSWGQGALRVVLTF
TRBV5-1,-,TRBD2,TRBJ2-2,TGCGCCAGCAGCTTGGGCGCGGGGGCCGGGGAGCTGTTTTTT,CASSLGAGAGELFF
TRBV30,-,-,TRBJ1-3,TGTGCCTGGAACCGGGGCACCAACTCTGGAAACACCATATATTTT,CAWNRGTNSGNTIYF
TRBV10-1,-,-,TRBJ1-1,TGCGCCAGCAGCCCCCCAGGGGCGCAGGGTCGGACTGAAGCTTTCTTT,CASSPPGAQGRTEAFF
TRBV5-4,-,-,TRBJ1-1,TGTGCCAGCAGGGAAGAGGGGACTTTTAGGGACACTGAAGCTTTCTTT,CASREEGTFRDTEAFF
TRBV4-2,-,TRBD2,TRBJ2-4,TGTGCCAGCAGCCTTCCACTAGCGGGGCTAGCCAAAAACATTCAGTACTTC,CASSLPLAGLAKNIQYF
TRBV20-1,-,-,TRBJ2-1,TGCAGTGCTTGGCCCGTGCATGAGCAGTTCTTC,CSAWPVHEQFF
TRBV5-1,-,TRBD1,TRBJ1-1,TGCGCCAGCAGGAGGGGGCGAGGCACTGAAGCTTTCTTT,CASRRGRGTEAFF
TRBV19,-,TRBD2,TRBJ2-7,TGTGCCACCCATCGCCCCCTTCTAGCGGGAGGTCTCAACGAGCAGTACTTC,CATHRPLLAGGLNEQYF
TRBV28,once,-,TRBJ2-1,TGTGCCAGCAGTTTATTGGACAGCTGGGCGGGCAATGAGCAGTTCTTC,CASSLLDSWAGNEQFF
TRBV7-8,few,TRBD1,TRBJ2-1,TGTGCCAGCAGCTTAGTAGGGACAGGAGCCTACAATGAGCAGTTCTTC,CASSLVGTGAYNEQFF
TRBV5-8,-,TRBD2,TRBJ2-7,TGTGCCAGCAGCTTGGGGCTTGGACTAGCGGGAGCGGGCTCCTACGAGCAGTACTTC,CASSLGLGLAGAGSYEQYF
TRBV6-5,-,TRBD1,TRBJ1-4,TGTGCCAGCAGCCAGACAGGGGCGAATGAAAAACTGTTTTTT,CASSQTGANEKLFF
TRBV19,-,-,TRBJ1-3,TGTGCCAGTAGTATTCGCAAAGGGACCGGTGGAAACACCATATATTTT,CASSIRKGTGGNTIYF
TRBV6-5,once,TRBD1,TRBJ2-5,TGTGCCAGCAGCCGGGACAGACAAGAGACCCAGTACTTC,CASSRDRQETQYF
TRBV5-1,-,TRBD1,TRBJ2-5,TGCGCCAGCAGCTCAGCCCCGATTGCCCGGGACAGGGGTTTGACCCAGTACTTC,CASSSAPIARDRGLTQYF
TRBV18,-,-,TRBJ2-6,TGTGCCAGCTCACCGCCACGTGGAATCTCTGGGGCCAACGTCCTGACTTTC,CASSPPRGISGANVLTF
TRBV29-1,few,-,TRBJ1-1,TGCAGCGTTGGAGAGGGGAATTGGGGATTAGGAGCTTTCTTT,CSVGEGNWGLGAFF
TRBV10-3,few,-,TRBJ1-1,TGTGCCATCCATCCTTCCCCAGGGAGCACTGAAGCTTTCTTT,CAIHPSPGSTEAFF
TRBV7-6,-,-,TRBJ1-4,TGTGCCAGCAGCTTAGCGCGGGACACCGAAAAACTGTTTTTT,CASSLARDTEKLFF
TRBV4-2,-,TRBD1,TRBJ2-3,TGTGCCAGCAGCCAGGGTAGACAGGGGAACACAGATACGCAGTATTTT,CASSQGRQGNTDTQYF
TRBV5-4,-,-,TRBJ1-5,TGTGCCAGCAGCTTCCAGGGAGATCAGCCCCAGCATTTT,CASSFQGDQPQHF
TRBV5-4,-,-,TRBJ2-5,TGTGCCAGCAGCAACGGGGGACTGGAGACCCAGTACTTC,CASSNGGLETQYF
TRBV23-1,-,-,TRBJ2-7,TGCGCCAGCAGTCAGCGAAGGGCCGAGCAGTACTTC,CASSQRRAEQYF
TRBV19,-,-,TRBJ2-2,TGTGCCAGTAGTGATACAGGGAAGACCGGGGAGCTGTTTTTT,CASSDTGKTGELFF
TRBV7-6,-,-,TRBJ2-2,TGTGCCAGCAGCACCATTGCCGGGGAGCTGTTTTTT,CASSTIAGELFF
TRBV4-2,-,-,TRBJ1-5,TGTGCCAGCAGCCAAGTTTCTTCGAGCAATCAGCCCCAGCATTTT,CASSQVSSSNQPQHF
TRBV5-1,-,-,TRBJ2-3,TGCGCCAGCAGCTTGGCGGGGGCAGGTAGCACAGATACGCAGTATTTT,CASSLAGAGSTDTQYF
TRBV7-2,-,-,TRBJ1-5,TGTGCCAGCAGCTTAGCGCTCTCCGGGAGAGGCAATCAGCCCCAGCATTTT,CASSLALSGRGNQPQHF
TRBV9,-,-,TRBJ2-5,TGTGCCAGCAGCGTAGGGAGGGGGCCACAAGAGACCCAGTACTTC,CASSVGRGPQETQYF
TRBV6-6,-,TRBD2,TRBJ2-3,TGTGCCAGCAGTCGCGTAGCGGGGCGGAATACGCAGTATTTT,CASSRVAGRNTQYF
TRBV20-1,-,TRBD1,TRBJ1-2,TGCAGTGCTCTCCGGGACAGGGTGAACACCTTC,CSALRDRVNTF
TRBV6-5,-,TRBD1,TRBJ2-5,TGTGCCAGCAGGTCCGGACAGGGGGCTACTCAGTACTTC,CASRSGQGATQYF
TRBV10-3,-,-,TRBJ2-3,TGTGCCACCCTTTCCGGTGGGATTAGCACAGATACGCAGTATTTT,CATLSGGISTDTQYF